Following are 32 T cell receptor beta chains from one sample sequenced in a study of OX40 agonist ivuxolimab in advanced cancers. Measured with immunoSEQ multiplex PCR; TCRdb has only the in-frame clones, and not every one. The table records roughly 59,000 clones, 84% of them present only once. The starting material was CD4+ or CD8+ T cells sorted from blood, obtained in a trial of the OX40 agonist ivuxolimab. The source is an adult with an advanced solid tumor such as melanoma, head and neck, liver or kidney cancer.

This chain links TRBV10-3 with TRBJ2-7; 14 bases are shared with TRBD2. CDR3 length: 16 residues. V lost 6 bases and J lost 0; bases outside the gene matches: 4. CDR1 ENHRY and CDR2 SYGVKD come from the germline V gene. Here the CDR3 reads CAISAGLAGGSYEQYF. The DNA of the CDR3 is TGTGCCATCAGCGCCGGACTAGCGGGAGGCTCCTACGAGCAGTACTTC.

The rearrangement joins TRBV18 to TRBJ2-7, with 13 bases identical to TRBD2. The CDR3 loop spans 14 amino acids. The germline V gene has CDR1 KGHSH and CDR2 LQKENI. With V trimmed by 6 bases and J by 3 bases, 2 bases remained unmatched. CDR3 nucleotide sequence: TGTGCCAGCTCGACTAGCGGGGGGAACTACGAGCAGTACTTC. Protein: CASSTSGGNYEQYF.

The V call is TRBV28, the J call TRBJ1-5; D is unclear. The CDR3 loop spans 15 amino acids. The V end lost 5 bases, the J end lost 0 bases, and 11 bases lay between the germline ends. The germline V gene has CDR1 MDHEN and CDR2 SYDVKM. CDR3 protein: CASSSPGYSNQPQHF. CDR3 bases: TGTGCCAGCAGTAGCCCAGGTTATAGCAATCAGCCCCAGCATTTT. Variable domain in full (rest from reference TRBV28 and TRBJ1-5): DVKVTQSSRYLVKRTGEKVFLECVQDMDHENMFWYRQDPGLGLRLIYFSYDVKMKEKGDIPEGYSVSREKKERFSLILESASTNQTSMYLCASSSPGYSNQPQHFGDGTRLSIL.

CDR3 DNA: TGTGCCAGCAGTTTAGTAATATGGGGTAAGGGGGGGAACACTGAAGCTTTCTTT. Translated: CASSLVIWGKGGNTEAFF. This chain connects TRBV28 to TRBJ1-1; TRBD1 is a possible D gene (6 bases). Trimming left V 2 bases short and J 1 base short, with 20 bases between. This CDR3 comprises 18 residues. From germline, CDR1 is MDHEN and CDR2 SYDVKM.

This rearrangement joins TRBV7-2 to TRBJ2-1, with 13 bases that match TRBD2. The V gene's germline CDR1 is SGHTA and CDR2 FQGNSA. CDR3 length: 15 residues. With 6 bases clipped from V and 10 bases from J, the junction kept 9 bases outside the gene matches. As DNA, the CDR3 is TGTGCCAGCAGAAGACTAGCGGGGGGAGCCTGGGAGCAGTTCTTC. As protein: CASRRLAGGAWEQFF.

The CDR3 region is CASSFTGSLGEQYF. CDR3 DNA sequence: TGCGCCAGCAGCTTCACCGGGAGTTTGGGCGAGCAGTACTTC. V gene TRBV5-1 combines with J gene TRBJ2-7; D is perhaps TRBD2 (6 bases). Germline loops: CDR1 SGHRS, CDR2 YFSETQ. With 2 bases removed from V and 6 bases from J, the gap between germline ends came to 15 bases. There are 14 residues in the CDR3.

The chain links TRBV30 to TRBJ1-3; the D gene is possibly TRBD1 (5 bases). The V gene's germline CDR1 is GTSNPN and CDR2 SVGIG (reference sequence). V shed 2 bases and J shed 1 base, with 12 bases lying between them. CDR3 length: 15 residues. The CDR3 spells CAWSRLGTSGNTIYF. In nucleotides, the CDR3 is TGTGCCTGGAGTAGACTCGGGACGTCTGGAAACACCATATATTTT.

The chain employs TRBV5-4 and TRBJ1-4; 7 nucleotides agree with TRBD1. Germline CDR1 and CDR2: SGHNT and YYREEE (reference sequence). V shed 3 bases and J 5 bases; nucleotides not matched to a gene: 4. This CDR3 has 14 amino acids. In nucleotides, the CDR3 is TGTGCCAGCAGCTCGGGACAGACGAATGAAAAACTGTTTTTT. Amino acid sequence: CASSSGQTNEKLFF.

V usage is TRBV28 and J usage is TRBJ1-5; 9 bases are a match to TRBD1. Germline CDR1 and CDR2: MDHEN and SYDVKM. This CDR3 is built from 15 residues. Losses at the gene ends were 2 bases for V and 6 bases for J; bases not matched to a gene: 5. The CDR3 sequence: CASSLLQGAAQPQHF. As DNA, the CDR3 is TGTGCCAGCAGTTTACTACAGGGGGCGGCTCAGCCCCAGCATTTT.

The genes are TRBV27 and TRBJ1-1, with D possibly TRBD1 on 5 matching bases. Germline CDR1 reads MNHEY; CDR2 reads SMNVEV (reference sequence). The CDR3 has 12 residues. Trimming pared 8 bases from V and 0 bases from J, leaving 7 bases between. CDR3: CASSGMNTEAFF. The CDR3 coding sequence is TGTGCCAGCTCAGGGATGAACACTGAAGCTTTCTTT.

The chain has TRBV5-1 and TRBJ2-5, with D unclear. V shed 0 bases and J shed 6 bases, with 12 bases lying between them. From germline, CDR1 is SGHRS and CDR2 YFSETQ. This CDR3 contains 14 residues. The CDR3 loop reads CASSLGNSAQTQYF. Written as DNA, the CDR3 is TGCGCCAGCAGCTTGGGGAATTCAGCCCAGACCCAGTACTTC. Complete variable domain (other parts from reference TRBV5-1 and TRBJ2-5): KAGVTQTPRYLIKTRGQQVTLSCSPISGHRSVSWYQQTPGQGLQFLFEYFSETQRNKGNFPGRFSGRQFSNSRSEMNVSTLELGDSALYLCASSLGNSAQTQYFGPGTRLLVL.

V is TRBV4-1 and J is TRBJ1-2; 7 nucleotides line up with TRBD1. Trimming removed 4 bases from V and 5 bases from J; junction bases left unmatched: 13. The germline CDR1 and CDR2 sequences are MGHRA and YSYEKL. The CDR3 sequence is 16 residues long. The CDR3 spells CASSRGTVSRNYGYTF. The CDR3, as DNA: TGCGCCAGCAGCCGGGGGACAGTTAGCCGAAATTATGGCTACACCTTC.

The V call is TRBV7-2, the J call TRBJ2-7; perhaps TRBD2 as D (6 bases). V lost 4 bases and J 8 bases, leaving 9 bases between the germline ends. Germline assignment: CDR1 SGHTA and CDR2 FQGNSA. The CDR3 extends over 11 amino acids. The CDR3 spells CASSSGLKQYF. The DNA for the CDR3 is TGTGCCAGCAGCTCGGGACTTAAGCAGTACTTC.

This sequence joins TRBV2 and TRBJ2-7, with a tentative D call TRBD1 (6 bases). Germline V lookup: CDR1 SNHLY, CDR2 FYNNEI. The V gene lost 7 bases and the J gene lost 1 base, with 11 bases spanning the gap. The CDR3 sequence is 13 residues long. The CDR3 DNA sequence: TGTGCCAGCATTGCACAGGGATCCTACGAGCAGTACTTC. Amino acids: CASIAQGSYEQYF.

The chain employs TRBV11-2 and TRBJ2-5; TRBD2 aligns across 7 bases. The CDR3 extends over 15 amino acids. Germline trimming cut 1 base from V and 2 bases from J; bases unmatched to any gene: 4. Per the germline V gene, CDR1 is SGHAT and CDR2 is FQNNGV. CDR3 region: CASSLVTGGQETQYF. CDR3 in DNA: TGTGCCAGCAGCTTAGTCACCGGGGGGCAAGAGACCCAGTACTTC.

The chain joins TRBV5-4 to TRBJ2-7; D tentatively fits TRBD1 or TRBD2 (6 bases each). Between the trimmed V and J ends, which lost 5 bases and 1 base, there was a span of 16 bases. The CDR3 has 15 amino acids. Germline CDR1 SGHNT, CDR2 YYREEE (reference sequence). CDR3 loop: CASSGGRRGSYEQYF. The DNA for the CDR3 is TGTGCCAGCAGTGGAGGGAGGAGGGGGTCCTACGAGCAGTACTTC.

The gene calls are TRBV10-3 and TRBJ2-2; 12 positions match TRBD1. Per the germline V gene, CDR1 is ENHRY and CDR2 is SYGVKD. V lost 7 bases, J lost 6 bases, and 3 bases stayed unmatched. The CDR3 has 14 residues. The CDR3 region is CAIKGQGAAGELFF. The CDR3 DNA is TGTGCCATCAAGGGACAGGGGGCCGCCGGGGAGCTGTTTTTT.

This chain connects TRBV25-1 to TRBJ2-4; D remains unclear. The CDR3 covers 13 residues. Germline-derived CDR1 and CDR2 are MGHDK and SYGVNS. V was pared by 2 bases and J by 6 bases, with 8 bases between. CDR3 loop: CASSEPPGNIQYF. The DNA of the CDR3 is TGTGCCAGCAGTGAACCCCCAGGAAACATTCAGTACTTC.

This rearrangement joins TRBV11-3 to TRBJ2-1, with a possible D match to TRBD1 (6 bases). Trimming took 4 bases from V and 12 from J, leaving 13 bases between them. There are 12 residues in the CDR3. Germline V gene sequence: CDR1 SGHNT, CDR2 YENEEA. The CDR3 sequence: CASSSTTGPQFF. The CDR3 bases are TGTGCCAGCAGCTCTACGACAGGACCGCAGTTCTTC. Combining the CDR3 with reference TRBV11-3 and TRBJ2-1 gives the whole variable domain EAGVVQSPRYKIIEKKQPVAFWCNPISGHNTLYWYLQNLGQGPELLIRYENEEAVDDSQLPKDRFSAERLKGVDSTLKIQPAELGDSAVYLCASSSTTGPQFFGPGTRLTVL.

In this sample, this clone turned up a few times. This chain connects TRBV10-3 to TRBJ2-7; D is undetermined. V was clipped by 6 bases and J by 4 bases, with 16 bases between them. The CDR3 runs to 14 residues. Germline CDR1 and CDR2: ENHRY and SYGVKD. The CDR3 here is CAIRHPLSSYEQYF. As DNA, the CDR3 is TGTGCCATCAGGCACCCCCTTAGTAGTTACGAGCAGTACTTC.

The CDR3 here is CASSRYSQGRTGELFF. The CDR3 bases are TGTGCCAGCAGCCGTTACTCACAGGGGAGGACCGGGGAGCTGTTTTTT. The genes are TRBV7-9 and TRBJ2-2; perhaps TRBD1 as D (7 bases). Germline V gives CDR1 SEHNR, CDR2 FQNEAQ (reference sequence). The CDR3 consists of 16 residues. Trimming took off 5 bases at V and 5 bases at J, with 18 bases between the two ends.

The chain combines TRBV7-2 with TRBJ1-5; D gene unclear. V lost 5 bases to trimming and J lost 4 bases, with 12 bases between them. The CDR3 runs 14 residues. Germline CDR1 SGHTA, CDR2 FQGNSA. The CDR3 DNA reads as TGTGCCAGCAGCCCCATCGGTTATAATCAGCCCCAGCATTTT. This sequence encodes CASSPIGYNQPQHF. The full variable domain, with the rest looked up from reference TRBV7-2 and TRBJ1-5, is GAGVSQSPSNKVTEKGKDVELRCDPISGHTALYWYRQSLGQGLEFLIYFQGNSAPDKSGLPSDRFSAERTGGSVSTLTIQRTQQEDSAVYLCASSPIGYNQPQHFGDGTRLSIL.

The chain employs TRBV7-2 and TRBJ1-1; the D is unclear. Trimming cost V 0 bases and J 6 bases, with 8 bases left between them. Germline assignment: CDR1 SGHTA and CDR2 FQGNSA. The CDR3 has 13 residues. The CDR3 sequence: CASSLAAGSEAFF. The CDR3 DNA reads TGTGCCAGCAGCTTAGCCGCGGGCTCTGAAGCTTTCTTT.

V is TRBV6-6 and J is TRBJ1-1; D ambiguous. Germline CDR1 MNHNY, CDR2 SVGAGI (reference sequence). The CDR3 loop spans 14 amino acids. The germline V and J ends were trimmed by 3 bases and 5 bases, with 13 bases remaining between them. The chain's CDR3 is CASSYSRRETEAFF. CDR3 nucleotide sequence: TGTGCCAGCAGTTATAGCAGGAGAGAGACTGAAGCTTTCTTT.

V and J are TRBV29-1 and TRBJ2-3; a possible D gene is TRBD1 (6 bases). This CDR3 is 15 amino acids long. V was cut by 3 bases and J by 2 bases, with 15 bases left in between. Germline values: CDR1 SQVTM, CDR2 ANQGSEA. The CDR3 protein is CSVEGPGQLTDTQYF. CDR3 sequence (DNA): TGCAGCGTTGAGGGACCGGGACAACTCACAGATACGCAGTATTTT.

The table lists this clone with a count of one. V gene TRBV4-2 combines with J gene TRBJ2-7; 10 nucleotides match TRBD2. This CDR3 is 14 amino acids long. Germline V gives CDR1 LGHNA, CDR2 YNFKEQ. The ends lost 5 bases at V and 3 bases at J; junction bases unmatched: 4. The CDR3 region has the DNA TGTGCCAGCAGCGGTAGCGGGGGGATCTACGAGCAGTACTTC. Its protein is CASSGSGGIYEQYF.

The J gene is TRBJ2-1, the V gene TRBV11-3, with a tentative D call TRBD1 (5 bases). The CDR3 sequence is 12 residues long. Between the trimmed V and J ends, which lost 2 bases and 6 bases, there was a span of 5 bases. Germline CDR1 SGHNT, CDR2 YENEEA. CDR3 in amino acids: CASSLTGNEQFF. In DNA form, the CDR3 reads TGTGCCAGCAGCTTAACAGGCAATGAGCAGTTCTTC.

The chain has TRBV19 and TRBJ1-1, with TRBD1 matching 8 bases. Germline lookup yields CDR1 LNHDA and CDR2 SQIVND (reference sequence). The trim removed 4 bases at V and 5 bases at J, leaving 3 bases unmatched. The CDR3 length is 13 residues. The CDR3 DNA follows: TGTGCCAGTAGTACAGGGGGCCGGACTGAAGCTTTCTTT. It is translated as CASSTGGRTEAFF. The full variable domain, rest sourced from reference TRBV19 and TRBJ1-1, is DGGITQSPKYLFRKEGQNVTLSCEQNLNHDAMYWYRQDPGQGLRLIYYSQIVNDFQKGDIAEGYSVSREKKESFPLTVTSAQKNPTAFYLCASSTGGRTEAFFGQGTRLTVV.

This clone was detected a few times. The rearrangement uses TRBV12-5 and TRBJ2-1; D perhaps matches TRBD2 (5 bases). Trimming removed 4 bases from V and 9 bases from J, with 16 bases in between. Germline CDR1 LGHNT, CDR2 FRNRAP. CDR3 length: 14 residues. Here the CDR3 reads CASGYSEGLGEQFF. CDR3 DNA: TGTGCTAGTGGTTACTCCGAGGGATTGGGTGAGCAGTTCTTC.

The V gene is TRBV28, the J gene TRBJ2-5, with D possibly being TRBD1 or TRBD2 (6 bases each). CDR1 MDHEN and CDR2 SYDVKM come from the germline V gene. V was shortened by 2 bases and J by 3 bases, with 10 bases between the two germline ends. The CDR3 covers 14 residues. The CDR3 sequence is CASSLPGAKETQYF. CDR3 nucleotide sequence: TGTGCCAGCAGTTTACCGGGGGCCAAAGAGACCCAGTACTTC.

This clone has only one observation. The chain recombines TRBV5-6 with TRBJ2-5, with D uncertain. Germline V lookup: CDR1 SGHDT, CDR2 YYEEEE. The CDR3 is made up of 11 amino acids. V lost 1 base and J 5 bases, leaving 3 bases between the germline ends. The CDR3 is CASSLRETQYF. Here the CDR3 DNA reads TGTGCCAGCAGCTTGAGGGAGACCCAGTACTTC.

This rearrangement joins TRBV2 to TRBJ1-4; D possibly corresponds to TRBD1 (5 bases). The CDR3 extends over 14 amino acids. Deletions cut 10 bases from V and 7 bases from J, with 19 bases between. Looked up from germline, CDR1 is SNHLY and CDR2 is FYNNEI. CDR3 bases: TGTGCCACCGAAAACGGGGGATCTGGTGAAAAACTGTTTTTT. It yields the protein CATENGGSGEKLFF.